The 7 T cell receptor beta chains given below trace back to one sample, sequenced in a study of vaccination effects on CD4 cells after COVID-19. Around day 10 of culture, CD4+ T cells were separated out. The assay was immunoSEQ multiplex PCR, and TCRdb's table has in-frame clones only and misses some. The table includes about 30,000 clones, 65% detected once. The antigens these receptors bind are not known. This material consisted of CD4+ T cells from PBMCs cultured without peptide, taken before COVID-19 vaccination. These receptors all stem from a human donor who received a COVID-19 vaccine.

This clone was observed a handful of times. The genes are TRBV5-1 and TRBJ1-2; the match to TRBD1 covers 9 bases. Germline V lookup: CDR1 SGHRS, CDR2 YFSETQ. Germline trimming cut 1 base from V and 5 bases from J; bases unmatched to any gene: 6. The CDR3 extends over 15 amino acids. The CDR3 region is CASSLKGQGDYGYTF. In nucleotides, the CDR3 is TGCGCCAGCAGCTTGAAGGGACAGGGCGATTATGGCTACACCTTC.

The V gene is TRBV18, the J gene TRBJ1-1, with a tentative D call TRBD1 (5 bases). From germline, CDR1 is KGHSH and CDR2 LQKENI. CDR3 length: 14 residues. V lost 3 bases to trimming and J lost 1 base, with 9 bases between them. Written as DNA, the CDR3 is TGTGCCAGCTCACCTGGGGGGAGGAACACTGAAGCTTTCTTT. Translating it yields CASSPGGRNTEAFF.

CDR3 DNA: TGCAGCGTGATCCCCGGGACAGCAGCCTACGAGCAGTACTTC. Translation: CSVIPGTAAYEQYF. The chain couples TRBV29-1 to TRBJ2-7; 7 bases are shared with TRBD1. The CDR3 totals 14 residues. V shed 6 bases and J 2 bases; nucleotides not matched to a gene: 10. Germline CDR1 SQVTM, CDR2 ANQGSEA.

In nucleotides, the CDR3 is TGCGCCAGCAGCCAAGTTCATTTTCGGGGGCTTGGTGAAAAACTGTTTTTT. This sequence encodes CASSQVHFRGLGEKLFF. The chain couples TRBV4-1 to TRBJ1-4; weak D call: TRBD1 (6 bases). The germline V gene has CDR1 MGHRA and CDR2 YSYEKL. The CDR3 length is 17 residues. Trimming took off 1 base at V and 7 bases at J, with 19 bases between the two ends.

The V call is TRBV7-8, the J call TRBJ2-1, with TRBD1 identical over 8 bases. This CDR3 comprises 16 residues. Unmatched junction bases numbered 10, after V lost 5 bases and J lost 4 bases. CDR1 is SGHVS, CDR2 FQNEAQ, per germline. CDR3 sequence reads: CASSDTGGSGYNEQFF. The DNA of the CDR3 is TGTGCCAGCAGCGATACAGGGGGTTCGGGGTACAATGAGCAGTTCTTC.

The CDR3 nucleotides read TGTGCCTGGGGGGGACTAGCGGGTGTGAACATTCAGTACTTC. It specifies CAWGGLAGVNIQYF. The rearrangement links TRBV30 to TRBJ2-4, with 12 bases fitting TRBD2. Germline V gives CDR1 GTSNPN, CDR2 SVGIG (reference sequence). This CDR3 comprises 14 residues. V was clipped by 5 bases and J by 7 bases; unmatched bases: 6.

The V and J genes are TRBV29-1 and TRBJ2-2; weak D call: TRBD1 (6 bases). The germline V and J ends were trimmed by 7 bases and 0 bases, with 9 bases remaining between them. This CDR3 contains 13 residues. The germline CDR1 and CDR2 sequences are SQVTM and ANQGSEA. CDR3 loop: CSADRPNTGELFF. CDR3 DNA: TGCAGCGCCGACAGGCCGAACACCGGGGAGCTGTTTTTT.